This TCR beta chain was captured by sequencing in a study of T cell responses to AZD1222 COVID-19 vaccine. Libraries were prepared by immunoSEQ multiplex PCR; TCRdb keeps only in-frame clonotypes and omits some of them. This table holds tens of thousands of clones, 70% to 90% found once. V dropped 6 bases and J dropped 1; count of bases not matched to a gene: 5. This CDR3 is 14 amino acids long. CDR1 and CDR2 from the germline V gene are SEHNR and FQNEAQ (reference sequence). V gene TRBV7-9 combines with J gene TRBJ1-1; 7 nucleotides match TRBD1. This sequence originates from an adult in good health. The sample in question was peripheral blood, obtained on day 0 of AZD1222 vaccination. CDR3 DNA sequence: TGTGCCAGCAGGCCCGGGACAGAGAACACTGAAGCTTTCTTT. Residues: CASRPGTENTEAFF.